This TCR beta chain was recovered during a study of cytomegalovirus exposure and HLA in healthy donors. Study background: It was reported in a later analysis that the 100 to 150 validation repertoires used the same platform as the roughly 700 first-cohort repertoires.

As for this clone: Its antigen is not identified.

The CDR3 totals 14 residues. Trimming removed 6 bases at V and 1 base at J, with 7 bases between. CDR1 is MNHNS, CDR2 SASEGT, per germline. Points from the study as a whole: Reports showed the classifier diagnosing cytomegalovirus status with high specificity and sensitivity. The study listed roughly 160 cytomegalovirus-associated TCR beta chains. Confirmation in vitro established that a few CMV-associated chains were specific for CMV antigens.

Sequencing was performed with immunoSEQ multiplex PCR; in TCRdb, only in-frame clones are kept and a portion is missing. The sample lists 100,000 or so clones; 85% were seen once. The chain carries TRBV6-1 and TRBJ2-6, with D unresolved. The TCR comes from a man aged 18 to 35 in good health and CMV-seropositive. Sequenced sample: PBMCs. DNA for the CDR3: TGTGCCAGCAGCCGGTTGTCTGGGGCCAACGTCCTGACTTTC. This encodes CASSRLSGANVLTF.